Given below is one T cell receptor beta chain in context. Distinct nucleotide sequences in the sample also encode this CDR3. CDR3 length: 13 residues. The V end lost 4 bases, the J end lost 4 bases, and 11 bases lay between the germline ends. CDR1 SGHRS and CDR2 YFSETQ come from the germline V gene. TCRdb's copy holds only in-frame clones and misses some; the assay was immunoSEQ multiplex PCR. The sample carries some 200,000 clones, 75% to 90% recorded once. This entry comes from a study of blood T cell repertoires in COVID-19. The rearrangement uses TRBV5-1 and TRBJ1-1; a weak D match, TRBD1 (5 bases). The receptor comes from a woman aged 40-49 years with acute or convalescent COVID-19. Material for sequencing was peripheral blood. CDR3 DNA: TGCGCCAGCAGCACGGGGGGTGGCACTGAAGCTTTCTTT. Its translation is CASSTGGGTEAFF.